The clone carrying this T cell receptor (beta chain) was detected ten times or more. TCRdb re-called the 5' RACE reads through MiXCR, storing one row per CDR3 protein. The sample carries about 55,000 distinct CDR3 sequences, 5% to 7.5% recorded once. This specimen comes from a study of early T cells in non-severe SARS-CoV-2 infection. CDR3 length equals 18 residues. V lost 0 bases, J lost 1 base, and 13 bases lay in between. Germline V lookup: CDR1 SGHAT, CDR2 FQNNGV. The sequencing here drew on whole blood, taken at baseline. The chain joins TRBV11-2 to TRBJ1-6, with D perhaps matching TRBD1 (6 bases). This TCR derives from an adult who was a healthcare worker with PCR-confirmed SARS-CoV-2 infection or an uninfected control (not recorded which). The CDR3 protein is CASSLDGRGESYNSPLHF. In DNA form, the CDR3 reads TGTGCCAGCAGCTTAGATGGTAGGGGGGAATCCTATAATTCACCCCTCCACTTT.